A single T cell receptor beta chain is shown here with its context. Method: immunoSEQ multiplex PCR; TCRdb's copy keeps in-frame clones and lacks some. Of 150,000 or so clones detected, approximately 86% appear once; the ten largest clones hold around 22%. Trimming pared 0 bases from V and 3 bases from J, leaving 14 bases between. The CDR3 has 16 amino acids. The germline CDR1 and CDR2 sequences are MNHEY and SVGAGI. These data come from a study of cytomegalovirus exposure and HLA in healthy donors. Sequencing was done on a sample of PBMCs. The chain combines TRBV6-5 with TRBJ1-2, with D possibly TRBD1 on 5 matching bases. The sequence was obtained from a man between 18 and 29 years old in good health and CMV-seropositive. The CDR3 reads CASSYSIAGIHYGYTF. In DNA form, the CDR3 reads TGTGCCAGCAGTTACTCGATCGCAGGGATTCACTATGGCTACACCTTC.